This TCR beta chain was documented in a study of CD8+ T cells in alopecia areata (dated by TCRdb to the late 2010s). About the full investigation: Treated patients were enrolled in an open-label pilot trial of oral tofacitinib, 5 to 10 mg twice daily, for moderate-to-severe alopecia areata. Patients stayed on tofacitinib for 6 to 18 months and then had 6 months of follow-up off drug so that delayed response and recurrence could be assessed. The study used high-throughput TCRbeta sequencing to examine T cell clonal expansion in alopecia areata, in both the C3H/HeJ mouse model and human patients. On the human side, TCRbeta sequencing was run on scalp tissue and on sorted CD4+ and CD8+ peripheral blood T cells from healthy controls and from alopecia areata patients with either patchy or totalis/universalis disease. Biopsies were taken from tofacitinib-treated patients at baseline and at 4 and 24 weeks of treatment, and a later scalp biopsy was taken in several of the tofacitinib-treated patients. Clonality in the scalp was compared among normal scalp (n=4), patchy alopecia areata scalp (n=8), and alopecia totalis/universalis scalp (n=8). RNA came from the PAXgene miRNA kit for fixed scalp, the miRNeasy kit for PBMCs, and the RNeasy kit for mouse skin. TCRbeta CDR3 regions were amplified by immunoSEQ multiplex PCR with 35 Vbeta forward and 13 Jbeta reverse primers.

Study-wide findings and limitations: Compared with mice, TCR sequences shared between patients were less clear, possibly partly because of HLA diversity across the patient population. Unlike mouse skin, which is dominated by gammadelta T cells, normal human skin has resident alphabeta T cells that are also sequenced, and this complicates analysis of the scalp TCR repertoire. Higher clonality and more expanded CD8+ clones were observed in lesional scalp than in normal scalp, particularly in alopecia totalis/universalis, a finding suggestive of antigenic drive.

The time point tag for this specimen amounts to: baseline before oral tofacitinib. Peripheral blood and lesional scalp punch biopsies were obtained from patients with alopecia areata. PBMCs were isolated by density centrifugation and stained for CD3, CD4 and CD8, and CD4+ and CD8+ T cells were sorted on a FACSAria. Sequences KGHSH (CDR1) and LQKENI (CDR2) are obtained from the germline V gene. Trimming takes 2 bases from V and 7 bases from J, and the germline ends sit 15 bases apart. The CDR3 runs 15 residues from the cysteine to the phenylalanine. The retained sequence is limited to the CDR3, 45 bases, with the frame set at the first base. Library generation was performed with the immunoSEQ multiplex PCR assay. To provide template for TCR sequencing, every sample had RNA extracted and reverse transcribed into cDNA. SuperScript III was used to make first-strand cDNA, primed with a 2:1 mix of oligo-dT and random hexamers. A synthetic immune receptor repertoire was used to assess amplification bias, and residual bias was removed computationally. The authors' analysis ran thus. Raw reads were preprocessed to remove errors, and CDR3 was defined according to IMGT conventions as the region from the conserved cysteine to phenylalanine. Clonality was computed by normalizing Shannon entropy by log2 of the number of productive unique TCRs and subtracting the result from 1. Whether scalp clones were CD4 or CD8 was inferred by matching scalp TCRbeta sequences against CD4 and CD8 repertoires sorted from blood. TCRdb provides this immuneACCESS table in a form limited to in-frame rearrangements. Some clones are lacking; in checked studies, under half of them reflect an unresolved V gene, and why the rest are absent is not known. That table supplies the V and J calls and clone size; D and trimming were determined from the DNA. The sample records 160,000 or so clones, approximately 70% of which are singletons. Together, the top ten hold 9.5% to 12% of the sample.

In regard to this clone: The antigen it recognizes is unknown. Base qualities are not recorded, but no much larger clone differs from it by a single base.

The clonotype originates from a human donor with alopecia areata. The chain is made from TRBV18 and TRBJ1-5; no D segment can be confidently identified. This specimen was CD8+ T cells sorted from blood, taken at week 0. CDR3 protein: CASSPGVRGGQPQHF. The DNA is TGTGCCAGCTCACCAGGTGTACGGGGTGGGCAGCCCCAGCATTTT.